This T cell receptor (beta chain) was recovered during a study of T-cell memory formation after mild COVID-19. The study, taken as a whole, reports: A second wave of clones peaked on day 37, and their SARS-CoV-2 specificity went unconfirmed. Pre-infection memory already had some responding clones, implying cross-reactive memory joined.

The V and J ends lost 2 bases and 4 bases respectively, with 12 bases between them. The CDR3 sequence is 14 residues long. Germline V CDR1 and CDR2: SGHRS, YFSETQ. Constant-segment primers were used for 5'RACE, and the resulting TCR alpha and TCR beta cDNA libraries carried sample barcodes and UMIs. MiXCR, run by TCRdb on the 5' RACE reads, gives a single entry per CDR3 protein. The data show under 200,000 distinct CDR3 sequences, 10% to 15% seen once. In its sample, this clonotype was seen a few times. Its antigen is currently unknown. This chain joins TRBV5-1 and TRBJ2-5; D gene uncertain. The sequencing input was PBMCs or a T cell subset sorted from them (not recorded which). This TCR came from a man aged 18 to 29 who had mild COVID-19 (a few samples of this study predate the infection). Cell type and time point are not known. The CDR3 nucleotides are TGCGCCAGCAGCTTAACCCGTCAGTCAGAGACCCAGTACTTC. This encodes CASSLTRQSETQYF.